This note documents a single TCR beta chain sequence. The antigen it binds to is not known. Per-nucleotide qualities are absent, and no much larger clonotype sits a single base away. This sample was included in a study of T cell responses to AZD1222 COVID-19 vaccine (dated by TCRdb to the early 2020s). A note on the overall study: TCR sequencing covered 230 or so trial participants: 207 given two doses of AZD1222 and approximately 25 given two doses of MenACWY control vaccine. Trial participants were enrolled into age subgroups of 18-55, 56-69 and 70-plus years, which contained around 140, 26 and 57 TCR-sequenced participants, respectively.

General conclusions and limits of the study: A significant rise in spike-specific TCR breadth and depth was observed after two AZD1222 doses relative to day 0 and relative to MenACWY recipients. Because no day 14 peak-response samples were available, repertoires were characterized only after the peak T cell response. Nearly half of unique spike-specific TCRs reportedly recognized epitopes outside regions mutated in the B.1.351 and B.1.1.7 variants. Participants were mostly white British, with more females than males. The authors suggested clonal diversity may have been underestimated. Conclusions about previously exposed vaccinees are limited because only five or six AZD1222 recipients were SARS-CoV-2 seropositive at baseline. The 56-69-year group was small, and its depth increase did not reach significance, likely because of low power. The whole spike protein was spanned by vaccine-associated CD4 TCRs, and dominant responses were seen in regions 160-218 and 743-854.

The CDR3 regions of human TCRbeta chains were analyzed by immunosequencing. Turning to the authors' computational methods: TCRs in the repertoires were matched against a reference library of SARS-CoV-2-specific TCRs that had been generated with the MIRA antigen-specificity platform. Breadth was defined as the fraction of unique TCRs that were SARS-CoV-2-associated, and depth was defined as the fraction of total T cells that were SARS-CoV-2-associated. Each spike-specific TCR was assigned to its reactive spike region and to a CD4 or CD8 class using the MIRA data. Log10-transformed breadth and depth values were compared by one-way ANOVA with Sidak's multiple comparisons tests. This immuneACCESS table, as held by TCRdb, lists in-frame sequences with V and J called but not all clones. Of the missing ones, under half trace to an unresolved V gene in checked studies; the others have no known cause. The V and J calls and clone size come from that table; D and trimming were worked out from the DNA. The sample table contains under 150,000 clones; only one count was recorded for roughly nine tenths of them. The top ten clones comprise 9% to 9.5% of the sample.

The time point tag for this specimen amounts to: about 28 days (+/-7) after the second vaccine dose. AZD1222 recipients with second doses at about 4 weeks or about 12 weeks were pooled, because spike-specific TCR depth and breadth did not differ between schedules. Samples from vaccinated people were obtained from the UK trials COV001 and COV002, which included a single-blind randomized controlled phase 2/3 trial of AZD1222 (ChAdOx1 nCoV-19) in healthy adults. For TCRbeta chain sequencing, PBMC samples from trial participants were taken at day 0 and at day 28 after the second dose. CDR3 length: 13 amino acids, cysteine to phenylalanine. The retained sequence is limited to the CDR3, 39 bases, with the frame set at the first base. CDR1 and CDR2 were assigned from the germline V gene as SGHAT and FQNNGV. V lost 7 bases and J lost 3 bases; the stretch between them is 10 bases long.

This TCR derives from an adult who received the AZD1222 COVID-19 vaccine. The sequencing used peripheral blood, collected 28 days after the second AZD1222 dose. Recombination joined TRBV11-2 with TRBJ1-3; TRBD1 is a possible D gene, resting on 6 matching bases. The DNA sequence follows: TGTGCCAGCAACAGGGCCGGTGGAAACACCATATATTTT. Translation gives CASNRAGGNTIYF.